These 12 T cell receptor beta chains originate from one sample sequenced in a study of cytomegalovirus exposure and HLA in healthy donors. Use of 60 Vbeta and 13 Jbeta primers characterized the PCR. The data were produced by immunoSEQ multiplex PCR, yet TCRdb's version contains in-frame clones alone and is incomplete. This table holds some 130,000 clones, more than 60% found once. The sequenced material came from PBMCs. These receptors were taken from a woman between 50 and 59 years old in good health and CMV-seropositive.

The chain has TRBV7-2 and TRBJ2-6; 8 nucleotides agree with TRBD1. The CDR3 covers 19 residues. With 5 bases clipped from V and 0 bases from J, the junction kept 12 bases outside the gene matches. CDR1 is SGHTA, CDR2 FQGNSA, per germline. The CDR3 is CASSQRDRTFSSGANVLTF. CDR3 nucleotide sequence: TGTGCCAGCAGCCAGAGGGACAGGACCTTCAGCTCTGGGGCCAACGTCCTGACTTTC.

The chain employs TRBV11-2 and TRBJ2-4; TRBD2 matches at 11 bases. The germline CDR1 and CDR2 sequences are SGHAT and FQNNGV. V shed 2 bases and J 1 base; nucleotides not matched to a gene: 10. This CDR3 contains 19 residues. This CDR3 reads CASSLPLAGGPGAKNIQYF. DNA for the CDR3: TGTGCCAGCAGCTTACCCTTAGCGGGGGGGCCCGGGGCCAAAAACATTCAGTACTTC. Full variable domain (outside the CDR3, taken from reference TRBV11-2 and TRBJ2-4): EAGVAQSPRYKIIEKRQSVAFWCNPISGHATLYWYQQILGQGPKLLIQFQNNGVVDDSQLPKDRFSAERLKGVDSTLKIQPAKLEDSAVYLCASSLPLAGGPGAKNIQYFGAGTRLSVL.

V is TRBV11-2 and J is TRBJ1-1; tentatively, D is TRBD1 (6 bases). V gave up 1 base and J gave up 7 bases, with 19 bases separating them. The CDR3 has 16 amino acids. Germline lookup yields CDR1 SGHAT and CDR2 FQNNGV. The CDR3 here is CASSLGPSGGGYEAFF. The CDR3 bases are TGTGCCAGCAGCTTAGGACCCAGCGGGGGCGGTTATGAAGCTTTCTTT.

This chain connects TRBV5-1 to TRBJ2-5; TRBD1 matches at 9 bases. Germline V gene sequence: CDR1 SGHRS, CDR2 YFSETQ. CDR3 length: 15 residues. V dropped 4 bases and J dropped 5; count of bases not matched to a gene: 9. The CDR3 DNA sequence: TGCGCCAGCAGCCCGAATACAGGGGGCGGCGAGACCCAGTACTTC. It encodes CASSPNTGGGETQYF.

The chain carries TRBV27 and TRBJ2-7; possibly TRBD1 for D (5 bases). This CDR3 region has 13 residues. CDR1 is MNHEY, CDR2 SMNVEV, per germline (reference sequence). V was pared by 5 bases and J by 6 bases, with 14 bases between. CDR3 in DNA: TGTGCCAGCAGTCCGGCCCCAGGGATCGAGCAGTACTTC. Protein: CASSPAPGIEQYF.

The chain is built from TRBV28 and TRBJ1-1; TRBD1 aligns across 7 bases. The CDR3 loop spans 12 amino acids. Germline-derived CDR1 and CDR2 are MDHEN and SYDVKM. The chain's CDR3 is CEAGGRNTEAFF. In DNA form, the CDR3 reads TGTGAAGCAGGGGGGCGAAACACTGAAGCTTTCTTT.

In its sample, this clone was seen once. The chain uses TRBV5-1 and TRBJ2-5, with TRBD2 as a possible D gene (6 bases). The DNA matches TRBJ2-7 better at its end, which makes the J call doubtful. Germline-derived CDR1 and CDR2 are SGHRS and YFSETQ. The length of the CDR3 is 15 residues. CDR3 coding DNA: TGCGCCAGCAGCTTTACGGGACTTACATCCTACGAGCAGTACTTC. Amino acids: CASSFTGLTSYEQYF.

Written as DNA, the CDR3 is TGTGCCAGCAGCTTCGGGGGACAGGGCTCCCTTGGCTACACCTTC. Residues: CASSFGGQGSLGYTF. V and J are TRBV7-9 and TRBJ1-2; 9 bases agree with TRBD1. From germline, CDR1 is SEHNR and CDR2 FQNEAQ (reference sequence). V dropped 3 bases and J dropped 7; count of bases not matched to a gene: 9. The length of the CDR3 is 15 residues.

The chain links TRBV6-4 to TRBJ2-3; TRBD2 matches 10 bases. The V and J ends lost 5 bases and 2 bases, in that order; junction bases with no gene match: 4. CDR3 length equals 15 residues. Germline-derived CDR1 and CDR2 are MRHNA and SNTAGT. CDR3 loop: CASSSLAGNTDTQYF. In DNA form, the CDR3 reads TGTGCCAGCAGTTCACTAGCGGGGAACACAGATACGCAGTATTTT.

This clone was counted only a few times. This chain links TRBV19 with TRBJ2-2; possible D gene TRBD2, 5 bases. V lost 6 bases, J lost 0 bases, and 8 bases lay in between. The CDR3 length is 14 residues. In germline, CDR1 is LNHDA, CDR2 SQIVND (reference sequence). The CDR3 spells CASSGVANTGELFF. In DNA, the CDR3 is TGTGCCAGTAGCGGGGTTGCGAACACCGGGGAGCTGTTTTTT.

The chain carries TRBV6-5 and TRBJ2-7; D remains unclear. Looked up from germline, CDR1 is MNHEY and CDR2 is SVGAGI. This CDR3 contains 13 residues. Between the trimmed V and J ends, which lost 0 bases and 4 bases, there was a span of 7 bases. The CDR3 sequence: CASSYSGEYEQYF. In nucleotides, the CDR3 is TGTGCCAGCAGTTACTCGGGCGAGTACGAGCAGTACTTC.

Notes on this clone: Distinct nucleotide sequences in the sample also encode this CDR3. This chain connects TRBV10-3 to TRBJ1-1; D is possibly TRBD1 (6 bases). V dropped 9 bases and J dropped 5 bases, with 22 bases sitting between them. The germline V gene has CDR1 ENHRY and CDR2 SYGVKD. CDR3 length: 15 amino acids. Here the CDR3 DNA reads TGTGCCATTAGCCCCGATTTTAGGGGGATGACTGAAGCTTTCTTT. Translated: CAISPDFRGMTEAFF.